This record covers a single T cell receptor beta chain. The target antigen is unknown. The CDR3 totals 13 residues. Losses at the gene ends were 2 bases for V and 8 bases for J; bases not matched to a gene: 3. Germline V gene sequence: CDR1 GTSNPN, CDR2 SVGIG (reference sequence). Use of 60 Vbeta and 13 Jbeta primers characterized the PCR. TCRdb keeps only in-frame clones here, not all; method: immunoSEQ multiplex PCR. The listing contains 20,000 or so clones. This specimen comes from a study of cytomegalovirus exposure and HLA in healthy donors. Study conclusions and caveats: Rare TCR sequences dominated, though some public TCRs recurred in many donors.

The source material was PBMCs. The TCR sequence derives from a man aged 55 to 70 in good health and CMV-seropositive. The chain carries TRBV30 and TRBJ1-4, with 9 bases matching TRBD1. The DNA of the CDR3 is TGTGCCTGGAGTTCGGGACAGGGCGAAAAACTGTTTTTT. Its translation is CAWSSGQGEKLFF.